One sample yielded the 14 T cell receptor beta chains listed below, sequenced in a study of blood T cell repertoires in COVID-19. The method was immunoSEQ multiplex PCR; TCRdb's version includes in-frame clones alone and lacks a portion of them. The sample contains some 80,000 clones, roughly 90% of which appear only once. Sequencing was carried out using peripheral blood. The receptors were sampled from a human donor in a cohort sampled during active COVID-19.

CDR3 DNA sequence: TGTGCCAGCAGCCAGGGACAGGGAGGGGTACGGGTCAATGAGCAGTTCTTC. The encoded protein is CASSQGQGGVRVNEQFF. This chain connects TRBV5-4 to TRBJ2-1; TRBD1 matches at 9 bases. The germline CDR1 and CDR2 sequences are SGHNT and YYREEE (reference sequence). V was pared by 4 bases and J by 6 bases, with 14 bases of the junction left unmatched. This CDR3 spans 17 amino acids.

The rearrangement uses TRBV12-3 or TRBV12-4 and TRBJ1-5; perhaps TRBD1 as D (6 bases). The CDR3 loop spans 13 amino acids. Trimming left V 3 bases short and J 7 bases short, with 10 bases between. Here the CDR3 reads CASSFGRGQPQHF. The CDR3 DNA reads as TGTGCCAGCAGTTTTGGCAGGGGACAGCCCCAGCATTTT.

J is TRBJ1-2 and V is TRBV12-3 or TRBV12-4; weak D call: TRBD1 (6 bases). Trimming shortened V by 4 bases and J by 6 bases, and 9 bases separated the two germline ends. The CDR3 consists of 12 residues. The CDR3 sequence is CASSSTGHGYTF. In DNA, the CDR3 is TGTGCCAGCAGTTCCACAGGGCATGGCTACACCTTC.

The CDR3 reads CASRSSGGNTEAFF. In DNA, the CDR3 is TGCGCCAGCCGCAGTTCGGGAGGTAACACTGAAGCTTTCTTT. V gene TRBV5-1 combines with J gene TRBJ1-1; D unclear. This CDR3 contains 14 residues. Between the trimmed V and J ends, which lost 7 bases and 2 bases, there was a span of 15 bases. Germline CDR1 and CDR2: SGHRS and YFSETQ.

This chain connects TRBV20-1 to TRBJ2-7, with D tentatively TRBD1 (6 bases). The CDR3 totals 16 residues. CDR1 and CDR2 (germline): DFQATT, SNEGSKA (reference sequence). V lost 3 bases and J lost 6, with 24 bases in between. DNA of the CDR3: TGCAGTGCTAGTGACCTATACAGGGCTGAAAGAGGCGAGCAGTACTTC. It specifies CSASDLYRAERGEQYF.

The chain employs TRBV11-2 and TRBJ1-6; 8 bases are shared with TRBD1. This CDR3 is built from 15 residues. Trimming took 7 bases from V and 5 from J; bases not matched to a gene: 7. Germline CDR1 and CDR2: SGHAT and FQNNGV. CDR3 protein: CASNVGDRNNSPLHF. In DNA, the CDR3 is TGTGCCAGCAACGTGGGGGACAGGAATAATTCACCCCTCCACTTT.

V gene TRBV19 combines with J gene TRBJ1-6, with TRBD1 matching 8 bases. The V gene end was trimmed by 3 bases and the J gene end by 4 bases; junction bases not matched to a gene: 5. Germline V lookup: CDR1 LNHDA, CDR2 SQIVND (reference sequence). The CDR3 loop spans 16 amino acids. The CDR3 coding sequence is TGTGCCAGTAGTATCGGGACAGGAGTTTATAATTCACCCCTCCACTTT. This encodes CASSIGTGVYNSPLHF.

CDR3 residues: CASSPPAGNSGANVLTF. Here the CDR3 DNA reads TGTGCCAGCTCACCACCTGCGGGAAACTCTGGGGCCAACGTCCTGACTTTC. The chain links TRBV18 to TRBJ2-6; the D gene is possibly TRBD2 (6 bases). Trimming removed 0 bases at V and 0 bases at J, with 9 bases between. The germline V gene has CDR1 KGHSH and CDR2 LQKENI. The CDR3 totals 17 residues. The entire variable domain, with the rest obtained from reference TRBV18 and TRBJ2-6, is as follows: NAGVMQNPRHLVRRRGQEARLRCSPMKGHSHVYWYRQLPEEGLKFMVYLQKENIIDESGMPKERFSAEFPKEGPSILRIQQVVRGDSAAYFCASSPPAGNSGANVLTFGAGSRLTVL.

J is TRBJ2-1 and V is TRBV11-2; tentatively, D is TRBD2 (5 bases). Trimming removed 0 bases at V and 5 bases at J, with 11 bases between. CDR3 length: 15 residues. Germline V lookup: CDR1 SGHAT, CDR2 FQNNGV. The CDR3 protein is CASSLEPSSHNEQFF. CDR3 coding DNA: TGTGCCAGCAGCTTAGAGCCTAGCTCTCACAATGAGCAGTTCTTC.

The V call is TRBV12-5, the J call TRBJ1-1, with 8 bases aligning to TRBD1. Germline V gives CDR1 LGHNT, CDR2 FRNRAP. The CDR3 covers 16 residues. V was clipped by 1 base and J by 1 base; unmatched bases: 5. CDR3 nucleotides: TGTGCTAGTGGTTTGGGTCGACAGGGGCGGAACACTGAAGCTTTCTTT. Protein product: CASGLGRQGRNTEAFF. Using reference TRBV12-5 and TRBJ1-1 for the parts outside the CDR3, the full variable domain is DARVTQTPRHKVTEMGQEVTMRCQPILGHNTVFWYRQTMMQGLELLAYFRNRAPLDDSGMPKDRFSAEMPDATLATLKIQPSEPRDSAVYFCASGLGRQGRNTEAFFGQGTRLTVV.

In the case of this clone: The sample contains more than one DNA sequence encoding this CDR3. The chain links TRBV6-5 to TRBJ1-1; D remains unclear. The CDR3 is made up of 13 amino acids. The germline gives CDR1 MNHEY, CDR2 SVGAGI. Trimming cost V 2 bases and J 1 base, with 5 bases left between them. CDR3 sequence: CASSYGGNTEAFF. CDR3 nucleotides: TGTGCCAGCAGTTACGGCGGGAACACTGAAGCTTTCTTT.

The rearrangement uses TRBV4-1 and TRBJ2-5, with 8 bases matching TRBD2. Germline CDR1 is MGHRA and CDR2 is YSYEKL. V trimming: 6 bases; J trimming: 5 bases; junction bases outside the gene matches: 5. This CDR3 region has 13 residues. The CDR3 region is CASSRGGLETQYF. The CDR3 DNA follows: TGCGCCAGCAGTCGGGGGGGGCTGGAGACCCAGTACTTC.

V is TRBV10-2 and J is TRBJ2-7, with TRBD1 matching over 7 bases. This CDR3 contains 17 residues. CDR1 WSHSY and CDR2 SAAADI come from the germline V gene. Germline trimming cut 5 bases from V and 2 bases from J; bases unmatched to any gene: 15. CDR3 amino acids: CASSMRQGTLPTYEQYF. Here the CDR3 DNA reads TGCGCCAGCAGTATGAGACAGGGCACATTACCCACCTACGAGCAGTACTTC.

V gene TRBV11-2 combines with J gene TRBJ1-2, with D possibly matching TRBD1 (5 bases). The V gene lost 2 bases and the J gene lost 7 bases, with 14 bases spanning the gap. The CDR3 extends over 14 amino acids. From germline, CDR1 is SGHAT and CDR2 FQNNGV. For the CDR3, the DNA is TGTGCCAGCAGCTTAACCCCAGGGCGGTCTGGCTACACCTTC. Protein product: CASSLTPGRSGYTF.